This T cell receptor beta chain derives from a study of T cell responses to AZD1222 COVID-19 vaccine. Analysis merged second doses at about 4 or about 12 weeks. The germline CDR1 and CDR2 sequences are SGHVS and FNYEAQ. The CDR3 runs to 15 residues. Trimming removed 4 bases at V and 8 bases at J, with 18 bases between. Clones were sequenced by immunoSEQ multiplex PCR, and TCRdb holds only the in-frame ones, with some missing. The data contain approximately 60,000 clones, around 88% of them seen just once; the ten biggest clones take up less than 9%. With regard to this clone: What it binds is unknown.

Study-wide results and limits: Clonal diversity was possibly underestimated, and the donors were mostly white British, with more females.

The TCR sequence derives from an adult who received the AZD1222 COVID-19 vaccine. V and J are TRBV7-6 and TRBJ2-1; D not certain. The sequenced sample was peripheral blood, obtained 28 days after the second AZD1222 dose. The CDR3, as DNA: TGTGCCAGCAGCTCCCCGGGCGATCGGGCCCATGAGCAGTTCTTC. Translation gives CASSSPGDRAHEQFF.